The 10 T cell receptor beta chains listed next were all sequenced from one sample in a study of blood T cell repertoires in COVID-19. Generated by immunoSEQ multiplex PCR, the TCRdb table keeps only in-frame clones and is missing some. Seen here are approximately 310,000 clones, 70% to 90% observed once, and the top ten hold 7.8%. Sequencing was carried out using peripheral blood. These receptor sequences come from a woman between 45 and 60 years old who had recovered from COVID-19.

This clone was found a few times. The chain joins TRBV6-5 to TRBJ2-7, with TRBD2 as a possible D gene (5 bases). This CDR3 has 14 amino acids. The germline gives CDR1 MNHEY, CDR2 SVGAGI. V was cut by 6 bases and J by 2 bases, with 14 bases left in between. In DNA form, the CDR3 reads TGTGCCAGCAGGAGGACTCGCACCCCCTACGAGCAGTACTTC. Amino acids: CASRRTRTPYEQYF.

V gene TRBV27 combines with J gene TRBJ1-4; TRBD1 matches 8 bases. Trimming at V came to 6 bases and at J to 4 bases, leaving 4 bases not matched to a gene. The CDR3 consists of 14 residues. Germline V gene data show CDR1 as MNHEY and CDR2 as SMNVEV (reference sequence). Here the CDR3 reads CASSPGQVNEKLFF. Here the CDR3 DNA reads TGTGCCAGCAGCCCGGGACAGGTTAATGAAAAACTGTTTTTT.

The sample holds one count of this clone. The chain has TRBV19 and TRBJ2-1; TRBD2 aligns across 8 bases. Germline trimming cut 8 bases from V and 7 bases from J; bases unmatched to any gene: 10. The CDR3 is 14 amino acids. Germline V gene sequence: CDR1 LNHDA, CDR2 SQIVND (reference sequence). The CDR3 loop is CASEVGGGMNEQFF. For the CDR3, the DNA is TGTGCCAGTGAGGTGGGCGGGGGGATGAATGAGCAGTTCTTC.

The CDR3 loop reads CASSPQGNGYGYTF. Here the CDR3 DNA reads TGTGCCAGCAGCCCACAGGGAAATGGCTATGGCTACACCTTC. The rearrangement joins TRBV7-2 to TRBJ1-2; D is possibly TRBD1 (6 bases). In germline, CDR1 is SGHTA, CDR2 FQGNSA. This CDR3 has 14 residues. V lost 5 bases to trimming and J lost 4 bases, with 14 bases between them.

V gene TRBV30 combines with J gene TRBJ1-1; D is undetermined. The CDR3 totals 12 residues. CDR1 and CDR2 from the germline V gene are GTSNPN and SVGIG (reference sequence). V was shortened by 4 bases and J by 4 bases, with 10 bases between the two germline ends. Written as DNA, the CDR3 is TGTGCCTGGACAGCGAGGGCCACTGAAGCTTTCTTT. Protein: CAWTARATEAFF.

The gene calls are TRBV4-3 and TRBJ1-1; D gene uncertain. Germline CDR1 and CDR2: LGHNA and YSLEER. V lost 3 bases and J 3 bases, leaving 5 bases between the germline ends. This CDR3 is built from 12 residues. CDR3 loop: CASSQDYTEAFF. The DNA for the CDR3 is TGCGCCAGCAGCCAGGACTACACTGAAGCTTTCTTT.

V usage is TRBV27 and J usage is TRBJ2-1, with D possibly TRBD1 on 6 matching bases. Germline values: CDR1 MNHEY, CDR2 SMNVEV (reference sequence). This CDR3 has 15 amino acids. Trimming took off 1 base at V and 3 bases at J, with 10 bases between the two ends. The DNA of the CDR3 is TGTGCCAGCAGTTTATTACAGGGTCTCTACAATGAGCAGTTCTTC. Translation gives CASSLLQGLYNEQFF.

The chain joins TRBV19 to TRBJ1-2; 7 bases are shared with TRBD1. The ends lost 3 bases at V and 6 bases at J; junction bases unmatched: 10. CDR1 and CDR2 (germline): LNHDA, SQIVND (reference sequence). The CDR3 runs to 15 residues. DNA of the CDR3: TGTGCCAGTAGTATTGGATCCAGGACAGGTGATGGCTACACCTTC. Its translation: CASSIGSRTGDGYTF.

This clone was detected only a few times. The chain carries TRBV11-2 and TRBJ2-1, with D hard to call. The germline V gene has CDR1 SGHAT and CDR2 FQNNGV. CDR3 size: 13 residues. The V and J ends lost 1 base and 4 bases respectively, with 5 bases between them. The chain's CDR3 is CASSLGAYNEQFF. Here the CDR3 DNA reads TGTGCCAGCAGCTTAGGGGCATACAATGAGCAGTTCTTC.

The V gene is TRBV11-2, the J gene TRBJ1-1, with TRBD1 as a possible D gene (5 bases). V was trimmed by 2 bases and J by 4 bases, leaving 20 bases between them. CDR1 is SGHAT and CDR2 is FQNNGV in the germline V gene. The CDR3 totals 17 residues. CDR3: CASSLWLRPEQGTEAFF. As DNA, the CDR3 is TGTGCCAGCAGCTTATGGCTTCGTCCGGAGCAGGGCACTGAAGCTTTCTTT. Looking up the rest from reference TRBV11-2 and TRBJ1-1 gives the full variable domain: EAGVAQSPRYKIIEKRQSVAFWCNPISGHATLYWYQQILGQGPKLLIQFQNNGVVDDSQLPKDRFSAERLKGVDSTLKIQPAKLEDSAVYLCASSLWLRPEQGTEAFFGQGTRLTVV.